Below, one TCR beta chain is given with its context. Its antigen is not identified. The data were taken from a study of T cell responses to AZD1222 COVID-19 vaccine. As for the study in general: Pooled together were second doses at about 4 or about 12 weeks. Study results and caveats: In a largely white British group with more females than males, clonal diversity was possibly underestimated. Epitopes outside B.1.351 and B.1.1.7 mutated regions reportedly drew nearly half of spike TCRs.

Method: immunoSEQ multiplex PCR; TCRdb's copy keeps in-frame clones and lacks some. Of approximately 130,000 clones listed, roughly nine tenths are singletons. Germline V gene sequence: CDR1 KGHSH, CDR2 LQKENI. V was shortened by 5 bases and J by 4 bases, with 14 bases between the two germline ends. This CDR3 has 14 residues. This receptor was identified in an adult in good health. The source material was peripheral blood, sampled on day 0 of AZD1222 vaccination. J is TRBJ1-1 and V is TRBV18, with a possible D match to TRBD1 (5 bases). CDR3 sequence (DNA): TGTGCCAGCTCATTACAGGATGAGGGCACTGAAGCTTTCTTT. Encoded protein: CASSLQDEGTEAFF.